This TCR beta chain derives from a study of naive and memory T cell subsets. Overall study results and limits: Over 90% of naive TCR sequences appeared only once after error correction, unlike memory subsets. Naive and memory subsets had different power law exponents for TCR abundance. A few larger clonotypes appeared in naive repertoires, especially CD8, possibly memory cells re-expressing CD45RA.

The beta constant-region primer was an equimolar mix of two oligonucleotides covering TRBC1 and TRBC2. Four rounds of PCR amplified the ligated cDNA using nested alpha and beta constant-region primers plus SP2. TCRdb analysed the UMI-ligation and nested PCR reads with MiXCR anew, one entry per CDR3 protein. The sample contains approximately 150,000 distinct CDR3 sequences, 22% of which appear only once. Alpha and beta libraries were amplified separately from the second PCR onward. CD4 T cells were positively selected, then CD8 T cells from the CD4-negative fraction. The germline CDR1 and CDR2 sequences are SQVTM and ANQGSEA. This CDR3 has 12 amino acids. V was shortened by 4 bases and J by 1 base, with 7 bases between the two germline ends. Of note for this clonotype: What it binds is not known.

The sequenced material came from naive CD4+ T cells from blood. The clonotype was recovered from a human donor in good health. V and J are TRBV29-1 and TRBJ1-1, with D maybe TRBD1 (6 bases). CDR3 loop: CSVGRGNTEAFF. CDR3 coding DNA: TGCAGCGTTGGCAGGGGGAACACTGAAGCTTTCTTT. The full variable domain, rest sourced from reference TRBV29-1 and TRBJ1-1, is SAVISQKPSRDICQRGTSLTIQCQVDSQVTMMFWYRQQPGQSLTLIATANQGSEATYESGFVIDKFPISRPNLTFSTLTVSNMSPEDSSIYLCSVGRGNTEAFFGQGTRLTVV.